Given below is one T cell receptor (beta chain) in context. The antigen is undetermined. These data come from a study of naive and memory T cell subsets. Trimming at V came to 4 bases and at J to 1 base, leaving 0 bases not matched to a gene. Per germline, CDR1 SQVTM and CDR2 ANQGSEA. The CDR3 is 13 amino acids. Study observations and caveats: There was no ground truth to check naive and memory subset results. Gini index rose across naive, CM, EM and EMRA in CD4 and CD8.

Two oligonucleotides, mixed equimolar, formed the beta constant-region primer covering TRBC1 and TRBC2. TCRdb re-called the UMI-ligation and nested PCR reads with MiXCR, one entry per CDR3 protein. Among around 160,000 distinct CDR3 sequences, over 15% were seen once, and the ten largest hold about 0.14%. The chain joins TRBV29-1 to TRBJ1-5; 8 nucleotides line up with TRBD1. Sequencing was done on a sample of naive CD4+ T cells from blood. The receptor was isolated from a human donor in good health. The DNA of the CDR3 is TGCAGCGTTGGACAGGGGAGCAATCAGCCCCAGCATTTT. Amino acid sequence: CSVGQGSNQPQHF.